This T cell receptor beta chain is drawn from a study of radiation and T cells in renal cell carcinoma. Study summary: Nephrectomy followed 15 Gy stereotactic body radiation by 4 weeks. Notes on the study in general: In blood, top tumor clones expanded by 2 weeks, shrinking by 4.

Germline lookup yields CDR1 LNHDA and CDR2 SQIVND (reference sequence). The CDR3 has 14 amino acids. V gave up 4 bases and J gave up 2 bases, with 8 bases separating them. Noted time point: blood 2 weeks post-SBRT. Indicated treatment: 15 Gy SBRT to primary tumor, nephrectomy 4 weeks later. Blood was sampled at baseline, 2 weeks and 4 weeks after SBRT. TCRdb keeps only in-frame clones here, not all; method: immunoSEQ multiplex PCR. The sample has 100,000 to 150,000 clones; 70% to 90% are singletons. A remark on this clone: No antigen is known for it.

This TCR was recovered from a woman aged 55-70 years with renal cell carcinoma. The V gene is TRBV19, the J gene TRBJ1-4, with D possibly TRBD1 on 5 matching bases. Specimen: blood, collected from a patient whose treatment included radiotherapy and nephrectomy. CDR3 bases: TGTGCCAGTAGTAGGGGGAGGACTAATGAAAAACTGTTTTTT. Protein: CASSRGRTNEKLFF.